This TCR beta chain was sequenced during a study of T-cell reconstitution after alpha-beta-depleted transplantation in children. Unique molecular identifiers were built into the TCRbeta library. TCRdb redid the calling of the PCR reads with MiXCR, one entry per CDR3 protein. The table lists about 640,000 distinct CDR3 sequences, around a sixth of them singletons. Germline CDR1 and CDR2: SGHTA and FQGNSA. The V gene lost 8 bases and the J gene lost 2 bases, with 19 bases spanning the gap. This CDR3 spans 15 amino acids. This clonotype was seen at least ten times. The sequence came from a human donor who donated a stem cell graft to a child with acute myeloid leukemia. The V gene is TRBV7-2, the J gene TRBJ2-7; D is perhaps TRBD1 or TRBD2 (5 bases each). Sequences were derived from PBMCs from the stem cell graft donor, sampled from the stem cell graft. CDR3 DNA sequence: TGTGCCAGCGCGCCTGGGACGGCCTTCACCTACGAGCAGTACTTC. Its protein product is CASAPGTAFTYEQYF.